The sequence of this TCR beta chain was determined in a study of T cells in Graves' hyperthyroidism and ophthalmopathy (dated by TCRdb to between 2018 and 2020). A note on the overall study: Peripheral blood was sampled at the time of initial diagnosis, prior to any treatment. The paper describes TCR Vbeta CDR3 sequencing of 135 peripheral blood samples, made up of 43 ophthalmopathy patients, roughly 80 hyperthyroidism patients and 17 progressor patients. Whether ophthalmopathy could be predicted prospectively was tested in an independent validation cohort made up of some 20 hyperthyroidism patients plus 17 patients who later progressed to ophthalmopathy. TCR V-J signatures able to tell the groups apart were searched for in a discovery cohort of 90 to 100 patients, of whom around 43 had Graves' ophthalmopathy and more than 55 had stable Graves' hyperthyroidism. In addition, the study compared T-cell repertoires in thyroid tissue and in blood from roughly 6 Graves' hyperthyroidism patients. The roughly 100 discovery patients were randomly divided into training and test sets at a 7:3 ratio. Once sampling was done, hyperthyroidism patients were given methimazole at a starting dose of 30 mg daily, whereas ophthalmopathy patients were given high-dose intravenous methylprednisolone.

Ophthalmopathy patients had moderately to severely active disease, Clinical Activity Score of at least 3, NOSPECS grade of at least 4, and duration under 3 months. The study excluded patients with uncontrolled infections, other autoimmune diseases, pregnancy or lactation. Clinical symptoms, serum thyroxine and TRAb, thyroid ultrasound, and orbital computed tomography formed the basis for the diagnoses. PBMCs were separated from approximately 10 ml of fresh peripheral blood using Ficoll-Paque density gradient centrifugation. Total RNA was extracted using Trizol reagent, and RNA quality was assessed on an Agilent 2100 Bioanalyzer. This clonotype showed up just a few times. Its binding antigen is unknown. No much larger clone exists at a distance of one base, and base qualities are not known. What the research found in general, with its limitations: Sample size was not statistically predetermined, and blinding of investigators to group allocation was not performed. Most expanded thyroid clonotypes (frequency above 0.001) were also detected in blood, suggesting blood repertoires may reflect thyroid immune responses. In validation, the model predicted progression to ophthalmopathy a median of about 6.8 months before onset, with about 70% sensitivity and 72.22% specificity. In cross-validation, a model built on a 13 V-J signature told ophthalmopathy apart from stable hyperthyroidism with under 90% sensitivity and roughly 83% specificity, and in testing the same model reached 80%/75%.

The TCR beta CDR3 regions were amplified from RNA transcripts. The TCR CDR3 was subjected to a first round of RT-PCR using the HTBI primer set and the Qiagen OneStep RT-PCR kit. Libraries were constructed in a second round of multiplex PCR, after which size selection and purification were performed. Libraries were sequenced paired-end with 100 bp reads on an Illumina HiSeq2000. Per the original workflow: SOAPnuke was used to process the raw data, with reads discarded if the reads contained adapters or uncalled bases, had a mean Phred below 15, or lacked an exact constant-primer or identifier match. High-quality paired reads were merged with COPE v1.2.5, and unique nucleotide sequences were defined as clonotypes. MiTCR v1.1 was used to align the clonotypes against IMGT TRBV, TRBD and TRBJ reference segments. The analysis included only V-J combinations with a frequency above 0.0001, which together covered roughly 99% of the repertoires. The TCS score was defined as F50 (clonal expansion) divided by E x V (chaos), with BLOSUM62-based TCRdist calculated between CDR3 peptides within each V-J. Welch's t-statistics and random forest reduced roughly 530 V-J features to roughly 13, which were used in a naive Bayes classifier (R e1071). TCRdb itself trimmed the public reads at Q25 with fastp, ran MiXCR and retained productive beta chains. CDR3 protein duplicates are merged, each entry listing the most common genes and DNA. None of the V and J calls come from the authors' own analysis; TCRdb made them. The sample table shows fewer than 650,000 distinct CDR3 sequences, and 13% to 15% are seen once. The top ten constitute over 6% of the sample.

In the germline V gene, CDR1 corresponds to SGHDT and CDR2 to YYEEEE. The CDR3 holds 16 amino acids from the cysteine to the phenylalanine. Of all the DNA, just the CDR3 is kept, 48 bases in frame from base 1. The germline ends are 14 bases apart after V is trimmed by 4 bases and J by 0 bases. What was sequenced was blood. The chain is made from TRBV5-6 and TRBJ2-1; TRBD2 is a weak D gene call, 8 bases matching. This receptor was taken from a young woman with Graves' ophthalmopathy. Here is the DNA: TGTGCCAGCAGCCCGGGGGGGACAGCCTCCTACAATGAGCAGTTCTTC. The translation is CASSPGGTASYNEQFF.